This T cell receptor (beta chain) stems from a study of T cell clonotyping in hematopoietic cell transplantation. Concerning this clone itself: Its matching antigen is unknown.

Profiled with immunoSEQ multiplex PCR; TCRdb holds only in-frame clones, not every one. The repertoire includes about 5,900 clones, roughly 93% of them detected once, and about 39% sits in the top ten. Study-wide points: Higher Inverse Simpson Index values in graft donor and pretransplant recipient predicted broader posttransplant TCR diversity. CD4 and CD8 repertoire contributions could not be separated without sorting. After transplant, recipient diversity fell while pathologically expanded clonotypes grew through day 180.

The J segment lost 5 bases and the V segment lost 6 bases, leaving 8 bases of the junction unmatched. The germline CDR1 and CDR2 sequences are LNHDA and SQIVND (reference sequence). The CDR3 is made up of 15 amino acids. Specimen: peripheral blood mononuclear cells, collected 100 days after allogeneic stem cell transplant. The V gene is TRBV19, the J gene TRBJ1-5, with TRBD1 identical over 9 bases. This clonotype was sampled from a female patient aged 50-59 years who had an allogeneic stem cell transplant from a related donor, so the T cells may come from the graft donor. Some clones in this sample may be carry-over from other donors' samples. The CDR3, as DNA: TGTGCCAGTAGGAGGGACAGGGCTGGGGATCAGCCCCAGCATTTT. Protein: CASRRDRAGDQPQHF.